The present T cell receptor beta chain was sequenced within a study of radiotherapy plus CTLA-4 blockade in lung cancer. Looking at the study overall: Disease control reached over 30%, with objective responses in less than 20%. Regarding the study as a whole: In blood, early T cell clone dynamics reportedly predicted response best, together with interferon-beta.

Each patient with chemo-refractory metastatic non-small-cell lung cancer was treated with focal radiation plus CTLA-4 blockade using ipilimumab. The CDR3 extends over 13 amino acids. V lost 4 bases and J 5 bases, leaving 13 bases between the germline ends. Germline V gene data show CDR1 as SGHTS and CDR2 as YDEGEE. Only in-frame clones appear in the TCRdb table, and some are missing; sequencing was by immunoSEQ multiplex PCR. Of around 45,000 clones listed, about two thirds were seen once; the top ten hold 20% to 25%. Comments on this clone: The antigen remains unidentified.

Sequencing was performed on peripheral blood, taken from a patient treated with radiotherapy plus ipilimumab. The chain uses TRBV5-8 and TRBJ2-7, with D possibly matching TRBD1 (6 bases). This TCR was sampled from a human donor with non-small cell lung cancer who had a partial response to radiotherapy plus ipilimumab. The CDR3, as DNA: TGTGCCAGCAGCACCGACAGGTGGAACGAGCAGTACTTC. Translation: CASSTDRWNEQYF.